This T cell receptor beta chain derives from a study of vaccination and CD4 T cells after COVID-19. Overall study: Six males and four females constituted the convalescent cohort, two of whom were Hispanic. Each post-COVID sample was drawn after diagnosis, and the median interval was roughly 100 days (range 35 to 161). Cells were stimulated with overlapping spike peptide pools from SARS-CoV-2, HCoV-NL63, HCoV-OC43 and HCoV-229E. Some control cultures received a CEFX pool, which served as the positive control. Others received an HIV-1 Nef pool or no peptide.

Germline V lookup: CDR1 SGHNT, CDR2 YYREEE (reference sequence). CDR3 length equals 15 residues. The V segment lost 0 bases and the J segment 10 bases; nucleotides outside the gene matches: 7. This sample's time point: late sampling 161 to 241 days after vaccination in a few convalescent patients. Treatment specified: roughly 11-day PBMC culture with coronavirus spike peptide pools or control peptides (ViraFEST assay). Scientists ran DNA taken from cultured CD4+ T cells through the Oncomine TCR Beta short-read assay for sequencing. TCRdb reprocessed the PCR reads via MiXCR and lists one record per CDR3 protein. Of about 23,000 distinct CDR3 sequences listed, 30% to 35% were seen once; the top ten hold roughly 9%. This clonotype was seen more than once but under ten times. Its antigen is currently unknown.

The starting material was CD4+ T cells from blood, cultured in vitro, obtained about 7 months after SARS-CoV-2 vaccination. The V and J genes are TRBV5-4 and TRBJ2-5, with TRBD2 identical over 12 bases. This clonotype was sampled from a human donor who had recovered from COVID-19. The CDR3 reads CASSLVGTSGPVQYF. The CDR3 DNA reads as TGTGCCAGCAGCTTGGTAGGGACTAGCGGGCCCGTCCAGTACTTC.